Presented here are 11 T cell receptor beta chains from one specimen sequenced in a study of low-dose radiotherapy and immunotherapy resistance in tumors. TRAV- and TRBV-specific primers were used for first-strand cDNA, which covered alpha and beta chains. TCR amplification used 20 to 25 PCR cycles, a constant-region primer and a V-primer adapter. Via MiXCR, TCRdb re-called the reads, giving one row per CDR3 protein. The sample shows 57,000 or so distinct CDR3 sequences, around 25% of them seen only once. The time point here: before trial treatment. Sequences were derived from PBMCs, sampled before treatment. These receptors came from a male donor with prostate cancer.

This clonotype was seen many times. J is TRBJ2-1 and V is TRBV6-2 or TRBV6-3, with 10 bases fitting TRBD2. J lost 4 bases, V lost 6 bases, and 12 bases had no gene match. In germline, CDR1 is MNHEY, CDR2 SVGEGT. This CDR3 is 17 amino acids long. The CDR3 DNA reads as TGTGCCAGCAGACCCTACGGACTAGCGGAGGGGTACAATGAGCAGTTCTTC. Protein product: CASRPYGLAEGYNEQFF.

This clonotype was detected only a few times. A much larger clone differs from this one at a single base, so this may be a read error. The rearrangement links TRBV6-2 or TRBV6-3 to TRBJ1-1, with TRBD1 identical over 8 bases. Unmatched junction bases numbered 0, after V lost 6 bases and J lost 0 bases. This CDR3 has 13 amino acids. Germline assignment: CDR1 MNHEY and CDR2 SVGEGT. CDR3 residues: CASRGQVNTEAFF. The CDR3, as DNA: TGTGCCAGCAGGGGACAGGTGAACACTGAAGCTTTCTTT.

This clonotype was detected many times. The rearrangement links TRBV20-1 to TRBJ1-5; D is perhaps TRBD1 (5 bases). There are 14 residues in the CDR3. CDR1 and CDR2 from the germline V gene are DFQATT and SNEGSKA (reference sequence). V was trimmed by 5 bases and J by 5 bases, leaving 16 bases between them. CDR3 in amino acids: CSAATRGMDQPQHF. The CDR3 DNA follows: TGCAGTGCTGCAACGCGGGGGATGGATCAGCCCCAGCATTTT.

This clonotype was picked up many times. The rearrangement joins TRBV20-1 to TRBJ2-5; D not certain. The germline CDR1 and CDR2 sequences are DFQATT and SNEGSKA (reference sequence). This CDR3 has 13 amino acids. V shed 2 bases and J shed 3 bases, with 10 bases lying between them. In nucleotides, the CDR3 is TGCAGTGCTAGATATGAGAACGAAGAGACCCAGTACTTC. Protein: CSARYENEETQYF.

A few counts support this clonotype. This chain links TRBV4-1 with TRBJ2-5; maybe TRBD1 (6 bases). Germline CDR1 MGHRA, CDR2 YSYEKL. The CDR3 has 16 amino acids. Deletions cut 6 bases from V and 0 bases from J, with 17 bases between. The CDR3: CASSSTGTLYQETQYF. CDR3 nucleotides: TGCGCCAGCAGTAGCACCGGGACACTTTACCAAGAGACCCAGTACTTC.

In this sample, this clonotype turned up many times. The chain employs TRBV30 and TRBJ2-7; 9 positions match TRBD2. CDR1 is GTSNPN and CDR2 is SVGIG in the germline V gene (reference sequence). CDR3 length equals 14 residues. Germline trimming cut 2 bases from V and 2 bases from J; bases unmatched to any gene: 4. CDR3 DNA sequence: TGTGCCTGGAGTTTCGCGGGGGGGACCTACGAGCAGTACTTC. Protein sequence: CAWSFAGGTYEQYF.

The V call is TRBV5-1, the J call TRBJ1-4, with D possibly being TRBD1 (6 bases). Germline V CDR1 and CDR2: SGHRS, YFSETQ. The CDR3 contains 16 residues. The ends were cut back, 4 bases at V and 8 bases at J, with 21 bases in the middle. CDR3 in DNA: TGCGCCAGCAGCACCAGACTTGGGGGGCCTGGGGAAAAACTGTTTTTT. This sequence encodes CASSTRLGGPGEKLFF.

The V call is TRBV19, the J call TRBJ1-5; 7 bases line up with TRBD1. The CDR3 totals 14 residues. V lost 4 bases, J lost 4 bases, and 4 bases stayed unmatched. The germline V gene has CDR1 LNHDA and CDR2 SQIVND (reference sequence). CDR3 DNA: TGTGCCAGTAGTACCGGGACAGTTAATCAGCCCCAGCATTTT. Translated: CASSTGTVNQPQHF.

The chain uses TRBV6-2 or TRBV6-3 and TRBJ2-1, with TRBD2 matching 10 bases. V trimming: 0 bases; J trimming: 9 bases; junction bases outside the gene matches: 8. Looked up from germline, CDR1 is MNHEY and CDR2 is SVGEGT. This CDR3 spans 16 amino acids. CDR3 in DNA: TGTGCCAGCAGTTACTCGATGCTAGCGGGAGTAGGTGAGCAGTTCTTC. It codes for CASSYSMLAGVGEQFF.

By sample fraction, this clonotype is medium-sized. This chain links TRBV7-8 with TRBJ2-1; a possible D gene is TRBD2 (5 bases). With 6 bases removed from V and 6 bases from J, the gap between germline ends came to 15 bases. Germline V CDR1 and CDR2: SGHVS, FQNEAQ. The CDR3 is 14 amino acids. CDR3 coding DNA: TGTGCCAGCAGTACCGGGAAACTAGTCAATGAGCAGTTCTTC. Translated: CASSTGKLVNEQFF.

The DNA for the CDR3 is TGTGCCAGCAACGGCGAGGGAGAGGGGCCGGAGACCCAGTACTTC. Its protein product is CASNGEGEGPETQYF. This chain uses TRBV28 with TRBJ2-5; D could derive from TRBD1 or TRBD2 (5 bases each). Trimming cost V 7 bases and J 5 bases, with 20 bases left between them. CDR3 length: 15 residues. Germline CDR1 MDHEN, CDR2 SYDVKM. The variable domain in full, with the rest retrieved from reference TRBV28 and TRBJ2-5, is DVKVTQSSRYLVKRTGEKVFLECVQDMDHENMFWYRQDPGLGLRLIYFSYDVKMKEKGDIPEGYSVSREKKERFSLILESASTNQTSMYLCASNGEGEGPETQYFGPGTRLLVL.